The sequence of this TCR beta chain was determined in a study of T cell changes during pregnancy in multiple sclerosis. Profiling relied on immunoSEQ multiplex PCR, and the TCRdb table lists in-frame clones only, not all of them. Seen here are tens of thousands of clones, approximately 92% observed once, and the top ten hold 2.8%. Germline CDR1 is KGHSH and CDR2 is LQKENI. CDR3 length: 15 residues. V trimming: 3 bases; J trimming: 8 bases; junction bases outside the gene matches: 7. The receptor's source is a female donor in good health, enrolled as a control in a pregnancy study. The specimen was peripheral blood, collected in the third trimester of pregnancy. The V call is TRBV18, the J call TRBJ1-6, with 7 bases that match TRBD1. CDR3 nucleotides: TGTGCCAGCTCACCTATGGGGCAGGGGGATTCACCCCTCCACTTT. Residues: CASSPMGQGDSPLHF.